Each of the 22 T cell receptor beta chains below was sequenced from the same sample in a study of sequential checkpoint blockade in melanoma. Treatment denoted: randomized to nivolumab then ipilimumab (arm A) or the reverse (arm B). Profiling relied on immunoSEQ multiplex PCR, and the TCRdb table lists in-frame clones only, not all of them. The sample yields 10,000 to 15,000 clones, approximately 24% seen once. The sample here was tumor tissue (inferred from file names), taken from a patient given nivolumab and ipilimumab in sequence. The receptors come from a human donor with melanoma.

This clone has only a few counts. V gene TRBV11-3 combines with J gene TRBJ2-7, with 7 bases that match TRBD1. J was trimmed by 4 bases and V by 3 bases; bases with no gene match: 9. This CDR3 is 15 amino acids long. Germline assignment: CDR1 SGHNT and CDR2 YENEEA. The CDR3 loop is CASSLARQGLYEQYV. DNA of the CDR3: TGTGCCAGCAGCTTGGCCAGACAGGGCCTATACGAGCAGTACGTC.

This clone was observed a handful of times. This chain uses TRBV29-1 with TRBJ2-1; D unclear. CDR3 length equals 12 residues. The germline V gene encodes CDR1 SQVTM and CDR2 ANQGSEA. V lost 6 bases and J 4 bases, leaving 10 bases between the germline ends. The CDR3, as DNA: TGCAGCGTCCAATTACTATACAATGAGCAGTTCTTC. This codes for CSVQLLYNEQFF.

By sample fraction, this clone is large. For the CDR3, the DNA is TGTGCCAGCAGTCCCTCCAATCAGCCCCAGCATTTT. Residues: CASSPSNQPQHF. The chain employs TRBV6-8 and TRBJ1-5; no reliable D call. Trimming took off 5 bases at V and 3 bases at J, with 5 bases between the two ends. The CDR3 sequence is 12 residues long. The germline V gene encodes CDR1 MNHGY and CDR2 SAAAGT.

Many counts were recorded for this clone. The chain employs TRBV6-8 and TRBJ2-7, with a possible D match to TRBD2 (6 bases). Germline loops: CDR1 MNHGY, CDR2 SAAAGT. CDR3 length: 14 residues. V lost 2 bases and J lost 2, with 10 bases in between. This CDR3 is CASSYGGIAYEQYF. The CDR3, as DNA: TGTGCCAGCAGTTACGGAGGGATTGCCTACGAGCAGTACTTC.

The chain uses TRBV10-2 and TRBJ2-7; D not certain. The CDR3 is 17 amino acids. Germline lookup yields CDR1 WSHSY and CDR2 SAAADI. V was pared by 2 bases and J by 6 bases, with 23 bases between. The CDR3 reads CASSEPSPSSGVGEQYV. In DNA form, the CDR3 reads TGCGCCAGCAGTGAGCCATCGCCATCCAGTGGGGTAGGCGAGCAGTACGTC.

A few counts support this clone. V gene TRBV28 combines with J gene TRBJ2-5, with 10 positions matching TRBD2. V dropped 5 bases and J dropped 5; count of bases not matched to a gene: 8. The CDR3 runs 15 residues. Germline V lookup: CDR1 MDHEN, CDR2 SYDVKM. The DNA for the CDR3 is TGTGCCAGCAGTCACCAGCGGGGGGGCCAGGAGACCCAGTACTTC. Protein product: CASSHQRGGQETQYF.

Judged by abundance, this clone is medium-sized. The J gene is TRBJ1-1, the V gene TRBV9; D gene unclear. The germline gives CDR1 SGDLS, CDR2 YYNGEE. Trimming removed 0 bases from V and 2 bases from J, with 8 bases in between. The CDR3 loop spans 14 amino acids. CDR3 region: CASSVGFTNTEAFF. The CDR3 coding sequence is TGTGCCAGCAGCGTAGGTTTCACCAACACTGAAGCTTTCTTT.

This sequence joins TRBV18 and TRBJ2-1; 11 nucleotides agree with TRBD2. Trimming removed 4 bases from V and 6 bases from J; junction bases left unmatched: 8. Germline loops: CDR1 KGHSH, CDR2 LQKENI. The CDR3 has 16 amino acids. The CDR3 DNA is TGTGCCAGCTCACGTCCTAGCGGGGGGAAAGGCAATGAGCAGTTCTTC. Encoded protein: CASSRPSGGKGNEQFF.

This chain connects TRBV18 to TRBJ1-6, with no clear D. Germline V gene lookup returns CDR1 KGHSH and CDR2 LQKENI. This CDR3 spans 16 amino acids. With 3 bases removed from V and 6 bases from J, the gap between germline ends came to 15 bases. CDR3 sequence (DNA): TGTGCCAGCTCACCTAGTTATTGGCAGAGTAATTCACCCCTCCACTTT. This encodes CASSPSYWQSNSPLHF. Drawing the rest from reference TRBV18 and TRBJ1-6, the complete variable domain is NAGVMQNPRHLVRRRGQEARLRCSPMKGHSHVYWYRQLPEEGLKFMVYLQKENIIDESGMPKERFSAEFPKEGPSILRIQQVVRGDSAAYFCASSPSYWQSNSPLHFGNGTRLTVT.

This clone has ten or more counts. The chain uses TRBV11-3 and TRBJ1-2; D possibly corresponds to TRBD1 (5 bases). CDR1 and CDR2 (germline): SGHNT, YENEEA. V lost 2 bases, J lost 7 bases, and 17 bases lay in between. The CDR3 is 15 residues long. In DNA, the CDR3 is TGTGCCAGCAGCTTAACCTCTTTCAGGGACTCTGGCTACACCTTC. It is translated as CASSLTSFRDSGYTF.

This clone has a handful of counts. The V and J genes are TRBV11-3 and TRBJ2-7; D is unresolved. V was shortened by 3 bases and J by 3 bases, with 15 bases between the two germline ends. CDR1 is SGHNT, CDR2 YENEEA, per germline. This CDR3 has 15 amino acids. The CDR3 is CASSFGWDPFYEQYF. CDR3 coding DNA: TGTGCCAGCAGCTTCGGGTGGGATCCCTTCTACGAGCAGTACTTC.

This clone was seen more than once but under ten times. The CDR3 sequence is CASSLRGGAFSEQFF. The CDR3 DNA reads as TGTGCCAGCAGCTTAAGAGGGGGGGCATTCAGTGAGCAGTTCTTC. The chain employs TRBV7-6 and TRBJ2-1; D might be TRBD2 (7 bases). CDR3 length equals 15 residues. Deletions cut 2 bases from V and 9 bases from J, with 17 bases between. Germline values: CDR1 SGHVS, CDR2 FNYEAQ.

The sample holds one count of this clone. This rearrangement joins TRBV18 to TRBJ2-7; tentative D call: TRBD1 (6 bases). Germline-derived CDR1 and CDR2 are KGHSH and LQKENI. There are 15 residues in the CDR3. Trimming removed 4 bases from V and 3 bases from J, with 16 bases in between. The CDR3 protein is CASSRGPGQLYEQYV. CDR3 in DNA: TGTGCCAGCTCACGCGGACCCGGACAGCTCTACGAGCAGTACGTC.

This chain joins TRBV5-1 and TRBJ2-3; 11 bases are a match to TRBD2. The CDR3 runs 15 residues. V gave up 2 bases and J gave up 1 base; unmatched junction bases: 0. Germline CDR1 reads SGHRS; CDR2 reads YFSETQ. The CDR3 DNA reads TGCGCCAGCAGCTTACTAGCGGGGGGCACAGATACGCAGTATTTT. This encodes CASSLLAGGTDTQYF.

This clone is classed as medium-sized. The rearrangement links TRBV15 to TRBJ2-3; the match to TRBD2 covers 9 bases. CDR1 and CDR2 from the germline V gene are LNHNV and YYDKDF (reference sequence). The CDR3 has 17 amino acids. Trimming removed 0 bases from V and 0 bases from J; junction bases left unmatched: 4. The DNA for the CDR3 is TGTGCCACCAGCAGAGATCGCCTAGCGGGGAGCACAGATACGCAGTATTTT. This gives the protein CATSRDRLAGSTDTQYF.

This clone was observed a handful of times. The V and J genes are TRBV7-6 and TRBJ1-5; D might be TRBD1 (6 bases). The CDR3 contains 14 residues. Trimming took off 5 bases at V and 9 bases at J, with 17 bases between the two ends. Germline CDR1 is SGHVS and CDR2 is FNYEAQ. CDR3 nucleotides: TGTGCCAGCAGCCCGTCGGGGGCGGCATTGCCCCAGCATTTT. Amino acids: CASSPSGAALPQHF.

This rearrangement joins TRBV7-5 to TRBJ2-1; the table's D call, TRBD2, was not checked against the DNA. TRBV7-5 is described as a pseudogene. The CDR3 has 16 residues. The chain's CDR3 is CASSLAAWGGIDEQFF. The CDR3 DNA sequence: TGTGCCAGCAGCTTAGCCGCCTGGGGGGGGATTGATGAGCAGTTCTTC.

This clone was detected many times. The V gene is TRBV6-8, the J gene TRBJ1-6; 9 bases fit TRBD1. With V trimmed by 6 bases and J by 2 bases, 5 bases remained unmatched. The CDR3 contains 16 residues. Germline V lookup: CDR1 MNHGY, CDR2 SAAAGT. CDR3 nucleotides: TGTGCCAGCAGGTTACAGGGGGCGGCCTATAATTCACCCCTCCACTTT. It is translated as CASRLQGAAYNSPLHF.

The rearrangement joins TRBV7-7 to TRBJ1-6; D is perhaps TRBD1 (5 bases). Trimming removed 5 bases from V and 0 bases from J, with 17 bases in between. There are 18 residues in the CDR3. Germline CDR1 and CDR2: SSHAT and FNYEAQ (reference sequence). CDR3 loop: CASSQDLGASSYNSPLHF. Written as DNA, the CDR3 is TGTGCCAGCAGCCAAGATCTTGGGGCGAGCTCCTATAATTCACCCCTCCACTTT.

This chain connects TRBV29-1 to TRBJ2-1; 7 bases map to TRBD1. Germline V gene lookup returns CDR1 SQVTM and CDR2 ANQGSEA. The CDR3 extends over 14 amino acids. Trimming at V came to 6 bases and at J to 10 bases, leaving 15 bases not matched to a gene. CDR3 in amino acids: CSVRPTGTEREQFF. In DNA form, the CDR3 reads TGCAGCGTCCGGCCGACAGGGACGGAACGAGAGCAGTTCTTC.

There are a few counts of this clone. This chain uses TRBV2 with TRBJ1-2, with 8 bases lining up with TRBD1. The CDR3 has 14 amino acids. J was trimmed by 3 bases and V by 5 bases; bases with no gene match: 5. CDR1 is SNHLY, CDR2 FYNNEI, per germline. The CDR3: CASSKSGGDYGYTF. The CDR3 nucleotides read TGTGCCAGCAGTAAATCAGGGGGCGACTATGGCTACACCTTC.

This clone has just a few counts. The genes are TRBV15 and TRBJ2-4; TRBD1 matches 8 bases. Germline lookup yields CDR1 LNHNV and CDR2 YYDKDF (reference sequence). The CDR3 totals 14 residues. V lost 6 bases, J lost 8 bases, and 9 bases stayed unmatched. CDR3 in amino acids: CATSTGQALDIQYF. Here the CDR3 DNA reads TGTGCCACCAGTACGGGACAGGCCTTGGACATTCAGTACTTC.